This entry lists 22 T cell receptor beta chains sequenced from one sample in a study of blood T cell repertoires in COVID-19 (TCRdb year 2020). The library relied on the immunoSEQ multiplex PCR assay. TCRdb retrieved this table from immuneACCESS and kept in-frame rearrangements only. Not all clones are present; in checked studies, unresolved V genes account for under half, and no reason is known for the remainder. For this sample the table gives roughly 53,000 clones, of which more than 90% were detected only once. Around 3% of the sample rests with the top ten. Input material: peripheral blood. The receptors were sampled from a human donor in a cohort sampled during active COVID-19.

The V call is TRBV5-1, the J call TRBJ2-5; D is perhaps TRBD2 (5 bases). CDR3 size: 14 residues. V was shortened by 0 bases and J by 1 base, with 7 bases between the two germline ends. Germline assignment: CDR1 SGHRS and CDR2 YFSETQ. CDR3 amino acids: CASSLDRGQETQYF. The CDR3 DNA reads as TGCGCCAGCAGCTTGGATCGGGGCCAAGAGACCCAGTACTTC. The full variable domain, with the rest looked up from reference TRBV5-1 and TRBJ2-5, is KAGVTQTPRYLIKTRGQQVTLSCSPISGHRSVSWYQQTPGQGLQFLFEYFSETQRNKGNFPGRFSGRQFSNSRSEMNVSTLELGDSALYLCASSLDRGQETQYFGPGTRLLVL.

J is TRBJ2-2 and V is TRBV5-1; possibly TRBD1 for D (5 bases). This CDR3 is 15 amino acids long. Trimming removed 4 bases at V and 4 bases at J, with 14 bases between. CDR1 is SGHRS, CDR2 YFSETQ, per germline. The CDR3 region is CASSPRTTPTGELFF. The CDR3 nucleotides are TGCGCCAGCAGCCCCCGGACAACCCCCACCGGGGAGCTGTTTTTT.

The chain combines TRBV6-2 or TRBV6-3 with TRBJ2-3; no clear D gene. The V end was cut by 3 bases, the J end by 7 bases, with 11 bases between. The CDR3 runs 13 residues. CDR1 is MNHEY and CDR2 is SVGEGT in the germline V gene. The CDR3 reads CASSYWAQNTQYF. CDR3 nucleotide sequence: TGTGCCAGCAGTTATTGGGCTCAAAATACGCAGTATTTT.

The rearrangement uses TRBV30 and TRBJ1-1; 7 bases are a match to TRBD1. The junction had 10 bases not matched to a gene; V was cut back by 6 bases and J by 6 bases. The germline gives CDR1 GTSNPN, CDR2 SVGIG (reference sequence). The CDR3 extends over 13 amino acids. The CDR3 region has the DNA TGTGCCTGTCTTCATCAGGGGGACGCTGAAGCTTTCTTT. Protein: CACLHQGDAEAFF.

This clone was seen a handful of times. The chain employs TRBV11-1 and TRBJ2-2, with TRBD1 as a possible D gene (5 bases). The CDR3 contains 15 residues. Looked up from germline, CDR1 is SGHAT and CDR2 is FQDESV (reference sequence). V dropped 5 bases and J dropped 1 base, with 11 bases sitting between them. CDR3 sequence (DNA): TGTGCCAGCAGCCCAGGGTTGTTGAACACCGGGGAGCTGTTTTTT. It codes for CASSPGLLNTGELFF.

CDR3: CASSNHGTGSAHEQFF. The CDR3 region has the DNA TGCGCCAGCAGCAATCATGGGACAGGGAGTGCCCATGAGCAGTTCTTC. The V gene is TRBV4-1, the J gene TRBJ2-1; 9 bases are shared with TRBD1. Germline values: CDR1 MGHRA, CDR2 YSYEKL. The CDR3 is 16 residues long. Trimming cost V 5 bases and J 8 bases; bases outside gene matches: 13.

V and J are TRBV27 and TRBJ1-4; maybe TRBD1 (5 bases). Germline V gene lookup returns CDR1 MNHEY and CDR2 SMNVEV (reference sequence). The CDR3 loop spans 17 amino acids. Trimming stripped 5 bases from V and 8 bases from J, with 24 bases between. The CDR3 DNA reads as TGTGCCAGCAGTCCTTCAAGAGGTCGGGGGTTAAAAGAAAAACTGTTTTTT. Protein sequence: CASSPSRGRGLKEKLFF.

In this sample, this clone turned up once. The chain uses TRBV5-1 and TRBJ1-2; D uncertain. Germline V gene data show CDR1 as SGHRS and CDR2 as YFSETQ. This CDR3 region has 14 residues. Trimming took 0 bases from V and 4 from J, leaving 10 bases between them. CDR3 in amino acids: CASSLDVFGYGYTF. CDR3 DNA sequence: TGCGCCAGCAGCTTGGACGTCTTCGGCTATGGCTACACCTTC.

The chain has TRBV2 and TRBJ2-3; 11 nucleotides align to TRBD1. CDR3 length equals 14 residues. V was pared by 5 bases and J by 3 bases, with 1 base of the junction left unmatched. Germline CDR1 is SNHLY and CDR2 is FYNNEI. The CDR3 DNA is TGTGCCAGCAGTCGGGACAGGGGGACAGATACGCAGTATTTT. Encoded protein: CASSRDRGTDTQYF.

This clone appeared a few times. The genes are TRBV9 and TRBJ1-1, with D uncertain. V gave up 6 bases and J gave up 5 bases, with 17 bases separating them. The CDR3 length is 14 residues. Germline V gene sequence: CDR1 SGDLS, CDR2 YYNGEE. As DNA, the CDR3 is TGTGCCAGCATCGACCTCCGGGGAACAACTGAAGCTTTCTTT. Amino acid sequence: CASIDLRGTTEAFF.

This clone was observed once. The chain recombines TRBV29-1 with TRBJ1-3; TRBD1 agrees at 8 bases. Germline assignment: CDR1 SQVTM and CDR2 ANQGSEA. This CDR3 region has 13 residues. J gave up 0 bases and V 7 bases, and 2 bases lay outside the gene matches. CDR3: CSGGTGSGNTIYF. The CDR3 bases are TGCAGCGGCGGGACAGGCTCTGGAAACACCATATATTTT.

The DNA of the CDR3 is TGTGCCAGCAGCCAGCCCCGGGATGAGCAGTTCTTC. Translating gives CASSQPRDEQFF. This chain joins TRBV3-1 (or the pseudogene TRBV3-2) and TRBJ2-1, with no clear D. Germline-derived CDR1 and CDR2 are LGHDT and YNNKEL (reference sequence). CDR3 length equals 12 residues. V was clipped by 3 bases and J by 8 bases, with 8 bases between them.

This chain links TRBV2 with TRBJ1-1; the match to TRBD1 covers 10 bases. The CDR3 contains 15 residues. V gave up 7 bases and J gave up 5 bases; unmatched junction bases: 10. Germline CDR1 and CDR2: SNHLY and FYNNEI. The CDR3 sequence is CASMQGQGMVTEAFF. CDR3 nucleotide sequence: TGTGCCAGCATGCAGGGACAGGGGATGGTTACTGAAGCTTTCTTT. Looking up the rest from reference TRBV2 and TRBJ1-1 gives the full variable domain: EPEVTQTPSHQVTQMGQEVILRCVPISNHLYFYWYRQILGQKVEFLVSFYNNEISEKSEIFDDQFSVERPDGSNFTLKIRSTKLEDSAMYFCASMQGQGMVTEAFFGQGTRLTVV.

For the CDR3, the DNA is TGTGCCAGCAGCCCGACCAGCGGGGCCCAAGAGACCCAGTACTTC. Its translation: CASSPTSGAQETQYF. J is TRBJ2-5 and V is TRBV9; 7 bases fit TRBD2. The germline CDR1 and CDR2 sequences are SGDLS and YYNGEE. The CDR3 covers 15 residues. Trimming cost V 4 bases and J 1 base; bases outside gene matches: 7.

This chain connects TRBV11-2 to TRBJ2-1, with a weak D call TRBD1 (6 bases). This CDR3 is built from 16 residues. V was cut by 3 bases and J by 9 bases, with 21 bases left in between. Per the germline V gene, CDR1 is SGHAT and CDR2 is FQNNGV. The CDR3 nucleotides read TGTGCCAGCAGCTTCCCCCTCCGGTACAAAGGGGGTGAGCAGTTCTTC. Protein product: CASSFPLRYKGGEQFF.

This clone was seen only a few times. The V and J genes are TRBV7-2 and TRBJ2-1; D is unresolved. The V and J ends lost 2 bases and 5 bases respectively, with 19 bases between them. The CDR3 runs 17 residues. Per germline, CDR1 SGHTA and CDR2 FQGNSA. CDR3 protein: CASSLSSPVSGDNEQFF. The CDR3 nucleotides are TGTGCCAGCAGCTTATCCAGCCCAGTATCAGGCGACAATGAGCAGTTCTTC.

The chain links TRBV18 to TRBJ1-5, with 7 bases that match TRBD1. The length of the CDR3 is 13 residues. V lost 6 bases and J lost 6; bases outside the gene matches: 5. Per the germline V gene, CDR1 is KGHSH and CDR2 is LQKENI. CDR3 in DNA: TGTGCCAGCTCTGACAGGGTTCGTCAGCCCCAGCATTTT. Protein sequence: CASSDRVRQPQHF.

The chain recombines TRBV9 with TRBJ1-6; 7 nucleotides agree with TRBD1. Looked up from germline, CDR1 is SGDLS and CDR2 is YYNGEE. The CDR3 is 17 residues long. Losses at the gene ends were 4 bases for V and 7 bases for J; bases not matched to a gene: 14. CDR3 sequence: CASSFDADRVANSPLHF. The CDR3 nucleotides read TGTGCCAGCAGCTTCGATGCCGACAGGGTGGCGAATTCACCCCTCCACTTT.

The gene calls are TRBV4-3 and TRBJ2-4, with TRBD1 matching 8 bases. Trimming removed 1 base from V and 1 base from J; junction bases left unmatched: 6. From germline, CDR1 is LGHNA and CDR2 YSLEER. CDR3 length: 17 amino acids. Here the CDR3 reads CASSQALTGGAKNIQYF. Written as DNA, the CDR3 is TGCGCCAGCAGCCAAGCGCTCACAGGGGGGGCCAAAAACATTCAGTACTTC.

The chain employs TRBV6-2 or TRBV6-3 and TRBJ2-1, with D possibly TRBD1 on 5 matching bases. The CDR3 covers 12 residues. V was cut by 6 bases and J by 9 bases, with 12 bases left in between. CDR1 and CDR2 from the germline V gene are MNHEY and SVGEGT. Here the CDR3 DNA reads TGTGCCAGCAGCCAAAGGGGCCCTGAGCAGTTCTTC. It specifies CASSQRGPEQFF.

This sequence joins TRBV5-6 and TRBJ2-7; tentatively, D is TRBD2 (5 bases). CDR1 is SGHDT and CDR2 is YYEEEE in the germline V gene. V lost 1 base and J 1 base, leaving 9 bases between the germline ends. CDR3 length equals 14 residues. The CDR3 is CASSLITGSYEQYV. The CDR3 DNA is TGTGCCAGCAGCTTGATCACGGGATCCTACGAGCAGTACGTC.

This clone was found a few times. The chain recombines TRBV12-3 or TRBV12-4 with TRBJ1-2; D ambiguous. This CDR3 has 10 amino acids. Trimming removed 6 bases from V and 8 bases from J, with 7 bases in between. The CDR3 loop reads CASRRTGYTF. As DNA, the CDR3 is TGTGCCAGCAGACGTACAGGCTACACCTTC.